The clone carrying this T cell receptor beta chain was seen a handful of times. Its antigen is as yet unknown. This sample was included in a study of identical twins. Study results and caveats: Some out-of-frame alpha sequences were shared by twins, and these showed excess low generation probability.

TCRdb re-analysed the 5' RACE reads in MiXCR, keeping a single row per CDR3 protein. The sample has 1.5 million to 2 million distinct CDR3 sequences, about 31% seen once. CDR1 is KGHDR, CDR2 SFDVKD, per germline. Trimming left V 3 bases short and J 11 bases short, with 16 bases between. The CDR3 runs to 14 residues. This clonotype was obtained from a newborn girl in good health. The chain has TRBV24-1 and TRBJ2-1; weak D call: TRBD2 (5 bases). What was sequenced was cord blood. In DNA, the CDR3 is TGTGCCACCAGTGATGCCTACCGGGAACAGAAGCAGTTCTTC. It codes for CATSDAYREQKQFF.